A selection of T cell receptor beta chains follows, all from one sample in a study of memory CD4+ T cells and cytomegalovirus serostatus. Method: immunoSEQ multiplex PCR; TCRdb's copy keeps in-frame clones and lacks some. This sample carries 80,000 or so clones, roughly 80% of them seen once, and the ten largest clones take 2.5% to 3%. Sequencing was carried out using memory CD4+ T cells from blood. The receptors here all came from an adult in good health and CMV-seropositive. CDR3s include the opening cysteine and the closing phenylalanine or tryptophan.

V: TRBV11-2
J: TRBJ2-2
CDR3: CASSLDPGTNTGELFF

V: TRBV10-3
J: TRBJ2-1
CDR3: CAIGSGGVYEQFF

V: TRBV30
J: TRBJ1-1
CDR3: CAWNRQGATEAFF

V: TRBV6-6
J: TRBJ2-5
CDR3: CASSYGSSGGQETQYF

V: TRBV7-9
J: TRBJ1-2
CDR3: CASSSGAWGYTF

V: TRBV2
J: TRBJ1-5
CDR3: CASSSRVVDQPQHF

V: TRBV19
J: TRBJ1-5
CDR3: CASSDSNQPQHF

V: TRBV11-3
J: TRBJ2-3
CDR3: CASTLGAGRTDTQYF

V: TRBV5-6
J: TRBJ1-2
CDR3: CASSLFGTDNYGYTF

V: TRBV28
J: TRBJ2-3
CDR3: CASSLTGGGGDTQYF

V: TRBV7-2
J: TRBJ1-1
CDR3: CASSLALGRAEAFF

V: TRBV19
J: TRBJ1-5
CDR3: CASSIAASNQPQHF

V: TRBV18
J: TRBJ2-3
CDR3: CASSPLGGTTQYF

V: TRBV5-1
J: TRBJ2-6
CDR3: CASSLDRAGGANVLTF

V: TRBV19
J: TRBJ1-2
CDR3: CASSMGTGHGYTF

V: TRBV2
J: TRBJ2-2
CDR3: CASSRTSGRNTGELFF

V: TRBV7-6
J: TRBJ2-5
CDR3: CASSLASDQETQYF

V: TRBV11-2
J: TRBJ2-5
CDR3: CASSSPGVETQYF

V: TRBV7-2
J: TRBJ1-5
CDR3: CASSLDSGGNQPQHF

V: TRBV21-1
J: TRBJ2-1
CDR3: CASSKGVGNGYEQFF

V: TRBV12-5
J: TRBJ2-1
CDR3: CASGAAGLNSYNEQFF

V: TRBV11-2
J: TRBJ2-7
CDR3: CASSRSGTSYEQYF

V: TRBV7-2
J: TRBJ2-1
CDR3: CASSFHGGEPGSEQFF

V: TRBV5-1
J: TRBJ2-5
CDR3: CASAFQGALPGETQYF

V: TRBV28
J: TRBJ1-2
CDR3: CASSSYDGYTF

V: TRBV5-1
J: TRBJ1-4
CDR3: CASSLAPTPNEKLFF

V: TRBV6-1
J: TRBJ1-5
CDR3: CASSESKGLDQPQHF

V: TRBV19
J: TRBJ1-5
CDR3: CASSIEQGAYDNQPQHF

V: TRBV5-8
J: TRBJ2-7
CDR3: CASSSGHSDYEQYF

V: TRBV5-6
J: TRBJ2-5
CDR3: CASSFRGAVETQYF

V: TRBV19
J: TRBJ2-3
CDR3: CASNMAGPPGDTQYF

V: TRBV13
J: TRBJ1-1
CDR3: CASHNGADTEAFF

V: TRBV19
J: TRBJ2-4
CDR3: CASSIGSGRRNIQYF

V: TRBV29-1
J: TRBJ1-2
CDR3: CSVEPGQRYGYTF

V: TRBV19
J: TRBJ1-1
CDR3: CASSLKQGWNTEAFF

V: TRBV13
J: TRBJ2-7
CDR3: CASRRLGRSYEQYF

V: TRBV5-4
J: TRBJ2-5
CDR3: CASSRSGLAAQETQYF

V: TRBV7-2
J: TRBJ2-2
CDR3: CASSLGRPGELFF

V: TRBV10-1
J: TRBJ2-3
CDR3: CASSESSGTDTQYF

V: TRBV10-3
J: TRBJ1-1
CDR3: CAISGPGQGRTEAFF